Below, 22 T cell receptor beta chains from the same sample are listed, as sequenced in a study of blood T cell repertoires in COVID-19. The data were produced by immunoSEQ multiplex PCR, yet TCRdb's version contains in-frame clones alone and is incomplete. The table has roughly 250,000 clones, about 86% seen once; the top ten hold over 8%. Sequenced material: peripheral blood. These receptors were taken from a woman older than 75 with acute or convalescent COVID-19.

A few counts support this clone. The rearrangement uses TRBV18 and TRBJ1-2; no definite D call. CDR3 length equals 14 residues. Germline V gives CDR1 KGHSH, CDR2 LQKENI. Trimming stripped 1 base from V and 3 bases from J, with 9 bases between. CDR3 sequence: CASSPLGDHYGYTF. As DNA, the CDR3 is TGTGCCAGCTCACCACTGGGCGACCACTATGGCTACACCTTC.

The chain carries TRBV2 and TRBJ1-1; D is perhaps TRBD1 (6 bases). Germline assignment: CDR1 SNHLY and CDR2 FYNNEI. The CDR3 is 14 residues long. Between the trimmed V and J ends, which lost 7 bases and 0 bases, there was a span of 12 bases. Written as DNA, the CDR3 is TGTGCCAGCACCGGACAGTACATGAACACTGAAGCTTTCTTT. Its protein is CASTGQYMNTEAFF.

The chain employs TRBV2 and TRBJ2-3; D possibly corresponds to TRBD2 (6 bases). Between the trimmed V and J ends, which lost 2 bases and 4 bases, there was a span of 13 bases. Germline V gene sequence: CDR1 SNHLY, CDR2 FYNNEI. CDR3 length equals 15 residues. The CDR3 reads CASSEWGGESDTQYF. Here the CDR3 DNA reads TGTGCCAGCAGTGAATGGGGCGGGGAGTCAGATACGCAGTATTTT.

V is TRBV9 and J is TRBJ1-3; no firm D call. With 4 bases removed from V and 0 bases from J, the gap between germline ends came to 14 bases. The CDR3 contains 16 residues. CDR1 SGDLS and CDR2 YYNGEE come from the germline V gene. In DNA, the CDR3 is TGTGCCAGCAGCCTGTATGACTGGAGCTCTGGAAACACCATATATTTT. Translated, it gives CASSLYDWSSGNTIYF.

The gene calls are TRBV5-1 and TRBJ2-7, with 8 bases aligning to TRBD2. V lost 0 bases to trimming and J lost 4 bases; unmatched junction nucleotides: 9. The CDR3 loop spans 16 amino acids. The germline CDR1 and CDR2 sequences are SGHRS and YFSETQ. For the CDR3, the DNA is TGCGCCAGCAGCTTGGCCGTCGTTGGCGGGGGGTACGAGCAGTACTTC. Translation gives CASSLAVVGGGYEQYF.

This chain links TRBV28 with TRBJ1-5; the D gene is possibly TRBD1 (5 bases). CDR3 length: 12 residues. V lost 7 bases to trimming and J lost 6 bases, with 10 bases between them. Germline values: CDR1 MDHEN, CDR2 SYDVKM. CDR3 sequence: CASIGGVQPQHF. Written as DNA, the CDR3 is TGTGCCAGCATTGGAGGGGTTCAGCCCCAGCATTTT.

CDR3 coding DNA: TGTGCCAGCAGCTTAGGGACAGGGTACCATCAGCCCCAGCATTTT. Amino acids: CASSLGTGYHQPQHF. The V and J genes are TRBV7-2 and TRBJ1-5, with 8 bases fitting TRBD1. J lost 5 bases, V lost 1 base, and 4 bases had no gene match. The CDR3 is 15 residues long. Germline loops: CDR1 SGHTA, CDR2 FQGNSA.

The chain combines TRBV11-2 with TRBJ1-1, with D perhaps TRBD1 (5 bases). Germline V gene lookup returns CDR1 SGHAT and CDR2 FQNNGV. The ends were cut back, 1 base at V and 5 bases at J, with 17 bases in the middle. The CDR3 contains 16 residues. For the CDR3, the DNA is TGTGCCAGCAGCTTAGTCCTAAGAAGGAAGGGGACTGAAGCTTTCTTT. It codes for CASSLVLRRKGTEAFF.

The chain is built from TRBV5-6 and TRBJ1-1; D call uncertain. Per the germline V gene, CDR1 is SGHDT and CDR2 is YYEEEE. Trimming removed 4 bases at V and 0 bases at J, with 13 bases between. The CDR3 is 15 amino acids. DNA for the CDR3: TGTGCCAGCAGCCCCCCCTGGGAGATGAACACTGAAGCTTTCTTT. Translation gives CASSPPWEMNTEAFF.

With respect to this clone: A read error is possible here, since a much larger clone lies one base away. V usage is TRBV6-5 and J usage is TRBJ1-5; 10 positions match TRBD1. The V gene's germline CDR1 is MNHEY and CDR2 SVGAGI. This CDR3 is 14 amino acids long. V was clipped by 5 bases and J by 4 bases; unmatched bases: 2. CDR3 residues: CASSRTGGNQPQHF. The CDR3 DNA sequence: TGTGCCAGCAGTAGGACAGGGGGGAATCAGCCCCAGCATTTT.

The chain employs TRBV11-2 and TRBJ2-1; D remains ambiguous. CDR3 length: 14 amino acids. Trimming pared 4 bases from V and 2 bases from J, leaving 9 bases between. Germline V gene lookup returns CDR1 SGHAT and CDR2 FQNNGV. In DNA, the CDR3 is TGTGCCAGCAGCTCTGCCTATCCCTACAATGAGCAGTTCTTC. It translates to CASSSAYPYNEQFF.

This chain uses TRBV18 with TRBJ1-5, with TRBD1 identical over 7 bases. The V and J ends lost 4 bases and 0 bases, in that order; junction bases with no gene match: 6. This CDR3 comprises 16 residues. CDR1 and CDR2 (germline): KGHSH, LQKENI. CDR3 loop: CASSQSRGDSNQPQHF. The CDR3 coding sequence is TGTGCCAGCTCACAAAGCAGGGGGGATAGCAATCAGCCCCAGCATTTT.

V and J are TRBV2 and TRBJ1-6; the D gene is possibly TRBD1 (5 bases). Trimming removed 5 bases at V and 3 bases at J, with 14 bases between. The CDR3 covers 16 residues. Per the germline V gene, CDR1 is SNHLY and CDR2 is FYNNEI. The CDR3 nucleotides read TGTGCCAGCAGTATTGACAGTTTGGTCTATAATTCACCCCTCCACTTT. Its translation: CASSIDSLVYNSPLHF.

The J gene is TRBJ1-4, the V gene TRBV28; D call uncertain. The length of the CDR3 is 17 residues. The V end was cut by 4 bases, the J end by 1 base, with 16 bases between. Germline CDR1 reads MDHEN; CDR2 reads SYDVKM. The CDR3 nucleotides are TGTGCCAGCAGTTCTTACAGAGAAACCCGAACTAATGAAAAACTGTTTTTT. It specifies CASSSYRETRTNEKLFF.

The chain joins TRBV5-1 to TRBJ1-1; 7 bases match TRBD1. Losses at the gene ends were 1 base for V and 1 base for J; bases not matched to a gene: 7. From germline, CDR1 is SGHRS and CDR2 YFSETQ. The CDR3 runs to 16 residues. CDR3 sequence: CASSLQGGGGNTEAFF. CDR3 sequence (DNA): TGCGCCAGCAGCTTGCAGGGGGGCGGCGGGAACACTGAAGCTTTCTTT.

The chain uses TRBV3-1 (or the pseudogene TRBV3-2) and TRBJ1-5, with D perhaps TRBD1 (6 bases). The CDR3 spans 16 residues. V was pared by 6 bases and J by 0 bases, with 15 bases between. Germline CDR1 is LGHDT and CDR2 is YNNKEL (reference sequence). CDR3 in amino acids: CASSVPQGHSNQPQHF. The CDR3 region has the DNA TGTGCCAGCAGTGTACCACAGGGACATAGCAATCAGCCCCAGCATTTT.

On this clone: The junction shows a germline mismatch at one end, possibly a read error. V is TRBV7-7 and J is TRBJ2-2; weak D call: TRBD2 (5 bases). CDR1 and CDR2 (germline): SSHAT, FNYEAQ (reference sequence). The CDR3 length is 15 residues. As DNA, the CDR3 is TGTGCTAGCAGCCCGGGCCGCGGGTTCACCGGGGAGCTGTTTTTT. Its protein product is CASSPGRGFTGELFF.

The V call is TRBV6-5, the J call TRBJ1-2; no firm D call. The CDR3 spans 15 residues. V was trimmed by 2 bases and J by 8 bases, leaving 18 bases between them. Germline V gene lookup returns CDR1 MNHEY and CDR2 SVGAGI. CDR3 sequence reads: CASSYEVDGLRGYTF. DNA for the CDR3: TGTGCCAGCAGTTACGAGGTGGATGGCCTGAGAGGCTACACCTTC.

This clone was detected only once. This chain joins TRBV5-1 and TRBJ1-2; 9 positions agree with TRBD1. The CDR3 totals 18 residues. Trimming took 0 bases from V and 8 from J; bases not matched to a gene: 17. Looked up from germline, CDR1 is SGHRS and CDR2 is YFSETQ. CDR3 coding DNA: TGCGCCAGCAGCTTGGGTACAGGGGGCGCGCGAATTCCTAGGGGCTACACCTTC. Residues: CASSLGTGGARIPRGYTF. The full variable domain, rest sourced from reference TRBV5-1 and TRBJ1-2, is KAGVTQTPRYLIKTRGQQVTLSCSPISGHRSVSWYQQTPGQGLQFLFEYFSETQRNKGNFPGRFSGRQFSNSRSEMNVSTLELGDSALYLCASSLGTGGARIPRGYTFGSGTRLTVV.

The CDR3, as DNA: TGTGCCAGCAGTGAAGGGCTAGCGGTTATACAAGAGACCCAGTACTTC. Translated, it gives CASSEGLAVIQETQYF. The chain links TRBV6-1 to TRBJ2-5; TRBD2 agrees at 7 bases. The CDR3 extends over 16 amino acids. Germline CDR1 is MNHNS and CDR2 is SASEGT. V trimming: 1 base; J trimming: 2 bases; junction bases outside the gene matches: 7.

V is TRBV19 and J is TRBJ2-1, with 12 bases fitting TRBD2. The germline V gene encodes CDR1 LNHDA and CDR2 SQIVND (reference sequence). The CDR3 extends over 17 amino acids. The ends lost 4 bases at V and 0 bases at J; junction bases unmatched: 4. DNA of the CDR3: TGTGCCAGTAGTACCCTAGCGGGGGGGACCTCCTACAATGAGCAGTTCTTC. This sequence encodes CASSTLAGGTSYNEQFF.

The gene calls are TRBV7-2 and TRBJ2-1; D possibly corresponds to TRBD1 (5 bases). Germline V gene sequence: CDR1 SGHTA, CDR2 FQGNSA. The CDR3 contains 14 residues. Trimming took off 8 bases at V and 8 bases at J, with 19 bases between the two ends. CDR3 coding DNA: TGTGCCAGCGGCCCACTTCAGGGTGCGGATGAGCAGTTCTTC. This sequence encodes CASGPLQGADEQFF.